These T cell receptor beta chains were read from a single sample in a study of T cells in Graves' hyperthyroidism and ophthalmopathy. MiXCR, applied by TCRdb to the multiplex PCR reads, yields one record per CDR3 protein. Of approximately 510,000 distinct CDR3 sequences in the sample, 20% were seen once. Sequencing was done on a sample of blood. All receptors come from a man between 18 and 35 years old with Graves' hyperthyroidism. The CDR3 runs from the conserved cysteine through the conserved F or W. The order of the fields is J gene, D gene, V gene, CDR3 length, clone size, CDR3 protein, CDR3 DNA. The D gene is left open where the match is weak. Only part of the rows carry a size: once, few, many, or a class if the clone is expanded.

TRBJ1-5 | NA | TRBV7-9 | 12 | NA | CASSPDREPQHF | TGTGCCAGCAGCCCCGATCGGGAGCCCCAGCATTTT
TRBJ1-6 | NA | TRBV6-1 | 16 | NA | CASRPQGRSYNSPLHF | TGTGCCAGCAGACCTCAGGGGAGGTCCTATAATTCACCCCTCCACTTT
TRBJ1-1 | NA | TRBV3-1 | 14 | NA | CASSQDRGLTEAFF | TGTGCCAGCAGCCAAGACAGGGGCCTCACTGAAGCTTTCTTT
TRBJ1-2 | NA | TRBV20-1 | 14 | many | CSARDVGEDYGYTF | TGCAGTGCTAGAGATGTAGGGGAGGACTATGGCTACACCTTC
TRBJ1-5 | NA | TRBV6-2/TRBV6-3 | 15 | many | CASAAGRGLNQPQHF | TGTGCCAGCGCAGCCGGCAGGGGCCTCAATCAGCCCCAGCATTTT
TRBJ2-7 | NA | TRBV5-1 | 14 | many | CASSFAGPSYEQYF | TGCGCCAGCAGCTTTGCAGGTCCGTCCTACGAGCAGTACTTC
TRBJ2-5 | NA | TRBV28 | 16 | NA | CASSPVGTLSGETQYF | TGTGCCAGCAGCCCCGTCGGGACGTTATCCGGGGAGACCCAGTACTTC
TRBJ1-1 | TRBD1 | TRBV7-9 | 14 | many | CASSPRQGITEAFF | TGTGCCAGCAGCCCCCGACAGGGTATCACTGAAGCTTTCTTT
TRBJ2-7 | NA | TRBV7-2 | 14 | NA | CASSLGRTSYEQYF | TGTGCCAGCAGCTTGGGGCGAACCTCCTACGAGCAGTACTTC
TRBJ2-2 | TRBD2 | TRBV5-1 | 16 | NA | CASSLASGGAAGELFF | TGCGCCAGCAGCTTGGCTAGCGGGGGGGCAGCCGGGGAGCTGTTTTTT
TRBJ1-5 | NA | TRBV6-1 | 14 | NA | CASSEGGDTQPQHF | TGTGCCAGCAGTGAAGGAGGGGATACTCAGCCCCAGCATTTT
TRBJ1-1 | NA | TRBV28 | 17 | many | CASSLSERYSQNTEAFF | TGTGCCAGCAGTTTGTCGGAGAGATACTCTCAGAACACTGAAGCTTTCTTT
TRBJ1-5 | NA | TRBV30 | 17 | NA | CAWSVWGHPYGNQPQHF | TGTGCCTGGAGTGTATGGGGCCACCCCTACGGCAATCAGCCCCAGCATTTT
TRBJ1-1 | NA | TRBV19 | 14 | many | CASYFGGMNTEAFF | TGTGCCAGCTACTTTGGGGGCATGAACACTGAAGCTTTCTTT
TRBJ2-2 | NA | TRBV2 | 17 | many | CASSGERRGVKPGELFF | TGTGCCAGCAGTGGTGAGCGGAGGGGCGTAAAGCCCGGGGAGCTGTTTTTT
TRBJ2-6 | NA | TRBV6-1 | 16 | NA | CASITELGSGANVLTF | TGTGCCAGCATCACTGAACTGGGGTCTGGGGCCAACGTCCTGACTTTC
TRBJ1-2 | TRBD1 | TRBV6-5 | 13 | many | CASSPGTGVGYTF | TGTGCCAGCAGTCCCGGGACAGGGGTTGGCTACACCTTC